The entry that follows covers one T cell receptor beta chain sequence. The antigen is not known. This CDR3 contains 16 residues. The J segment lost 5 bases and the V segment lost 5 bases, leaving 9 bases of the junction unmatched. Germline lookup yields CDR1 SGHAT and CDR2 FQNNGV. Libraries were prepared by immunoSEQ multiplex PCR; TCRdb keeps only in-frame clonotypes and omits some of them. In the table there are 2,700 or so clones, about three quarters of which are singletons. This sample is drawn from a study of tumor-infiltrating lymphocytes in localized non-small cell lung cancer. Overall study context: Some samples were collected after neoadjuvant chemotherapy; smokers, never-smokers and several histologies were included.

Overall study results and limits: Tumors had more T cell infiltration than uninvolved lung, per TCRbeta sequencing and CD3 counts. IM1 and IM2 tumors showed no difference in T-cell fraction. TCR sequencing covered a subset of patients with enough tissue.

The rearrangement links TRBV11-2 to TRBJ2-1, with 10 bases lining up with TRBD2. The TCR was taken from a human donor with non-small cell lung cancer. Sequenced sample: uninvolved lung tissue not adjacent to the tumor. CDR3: CASSLLSGGPNNEQFF. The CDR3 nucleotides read TGTGCCAGCAGCCTACTTAGCGGGGGGCCTAACAATGAGCAGTTCTTC.